Below, one T cell receptor (beta chain) is given with its context. This entry comes from a study of blood T cell repertoires in COVID-19. The junction had 8 bases not matched to a gene; V was cut back by 7 bases and J by 6 bases. The CDR3 contains 15 residues. The V gene's germline CDR1 is SGHTA and CDR2 FQGTGA. Method: immunoSEQ multiplex PCR; TCRdb's copy keeps in-frame clones and lacks some. The sample includes more than 150,000 clones, approximately 80% of them seen just once. Those who participated ranged in age from roughly 18 to 100 years and resided in 20 to 25 US areas. The source is a man over 45 who had recovered from COVID-19. The chain carries TRBV7-3 and TRBJ2-1, with TRBD2 matching 11 bases. Source material: PBMCs or T cells enriched from blood (not recorded which). This chain's CDR3 is CASTHVAGGGNEQFF. The DNA of the CDR3 is TGTGCCAGCACCCACGTAGCGGGGGGGGGCAATGAGCAGTTCTTC. The entire variable domain, with the rest obtained from reference TRBV7-3 and TRBJ2-1, is as follows: GAGVSQTPSNKVTEKGKYVELRCDPISGHTALYWYRQSLGQGPEFLIYFQGTGAADDSGLPNDRFFAVRPEGSVSTLKIQRTERGDSAVYLCASTHVAGGGNEQFFGPGTRLTVL.